Here is one T cell receptor beta chain with its context. The germline gives CDR1 SGHTA, CDR2 FQGNSA. This CDR3 has 15 amino acids. The ends lost 3 bases at V and 0 bases at J; junction bases unmatched: 4. TCRdb keeps only in-frame clones here, not all; method: immunoSEQ multiplex PCR. The repertoire holds a few hundred thousand clones, with roughly 80% as singletons. The source of the sample is a study of blood T cell repertoires in COVID-19. The chain has TRBV7-2 and TRBJ1-1, with 7 bases matching TRBD1. The sequence was collected from an elderly woman with COVID-19, enrolled during active disease. The specimen sequenced was peripheral blood. The CDR3 loop is CASSLHRGLNTEAFF. DNA for the CDR3: TGTGCCAGCAGCTTGCACAGGGGATTGAACACTGAAGCTTTCTTT.